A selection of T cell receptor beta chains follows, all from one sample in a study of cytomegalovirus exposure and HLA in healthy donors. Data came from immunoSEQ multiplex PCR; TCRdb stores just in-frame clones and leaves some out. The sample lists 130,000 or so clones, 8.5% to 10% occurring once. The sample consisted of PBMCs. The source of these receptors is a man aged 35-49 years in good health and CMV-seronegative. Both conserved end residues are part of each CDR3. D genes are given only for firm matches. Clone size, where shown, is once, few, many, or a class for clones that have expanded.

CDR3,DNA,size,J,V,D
CAWSDGLGGEQYF,TGTGCCTGGAGCGACGGGTTAGGAGGCGAGCAGTACTTC,few,TRBJ2-7,TRBV30,-
CASSYLTDTYGYTF,TGTGCCAGCAGCTACCTTACAGATACCTATGGCTACACCTTC,few,TRBJ1-2,TRBV5-4,-
CASSPPRGRYNEQFF,TGTGCCAGCAGTCCACCCAGGGGACGCTACAATGAGCAGTTCTTC,-,TRBJ2-1,TRBV6-6,-
CSVASTGELFF,TGCAGCGTGGCCAGCACCGGGGAGCTGTTTTTT,few,TRBJ2-2,TRBV29-1,-
CASSDIADFTDTQYF,TGTGCCAGCAGTGATATAGCGGACTTCACAGATACGCAGTATTTT,-,TRBJ2-3,TRBV2,-
CARGQGVGGNTIYF,TGTGCCAGAGGACAGGGAGTAGGGGGAAACACCATATATTTT,few,TRBJ1-3,TRBV6-5,TRBD1
CASSQVGGRNSPLHF,TGCGCCAGCAGCCAAGTCGGGGGAAGGAATTCACCCCTCCACTTT,few,TRBJ1-6,TRBV4-3,-
CSVAGNYGYTF,TGCAGCGTCGCAGGAAACTATGGCTACACCTTC,-,TRBJ1-2,TRBV29-1,-
CASIQIGHEQYF,TGTGCCAGCATCCAAATTGGGCACGAGCAGTACTTC,-,TRBJ2-7,TRBV27,-
CARSPPGVGELFF,TGTGCCAGATCCCCGCCGGGAGTGGGGGAGCTGTTTTTT,few,TRBJ2-2,TRBV6-4,-
CAISSLGLAGDNEQFF,TGTGCCATCAGCTCGCTGGGACTAGCGGGGGACAATGAGCAGTTCTTC,-,TRBJ2-1,TRBV10-3,TRBD2
CASSAQGTEAFF,TGTGCCAGCAGCGCACAGGGCACTGAAGCTTTCTTT,few,TRBJ1-1,TRBV9,-
CASSPGTNLHNEQFF,TGTGCCAGCAGCCCCGGGACAAACCTACACAATGAGCAGTTCTTC,few,TRBJ2-1,TRBV7-9,-
CATSRVSGIGNEQFF,TGTGCCACCAGCAGAGTTAGTGGTATCGGGAATGAGCAGTTCTTC,few,TRBJ2-1,TRBV15,-
CASSEQGGYGYTF,TGTGCCAGCAGCGAACAGGGGGGCTATGGCTACACCTTC,-,TRBJ1-2,TRBV7-3,TRBD1
CASSYGREVRETQYF,TGTGCCAGCAGTTACGGCCGGGAGGTCAGGGAGACCCAGTACTTC,few,TRBJ2-5,TRBV6-5,TRBD2
CAISESWTSGGPNTGELFF,TGTGCCATCAGTGAGTCGTGGACTAGCGGGGGGCCAAACACCGGGGAGCTGTTTTTT,few,TRBJ2-2,TRBV10-3,TRBD2
CASSMGQDEAFF,TGTGCCAGTAGTATGGGGCAGGATGAAGCTTTCTTT,-,TRBJ1-1,TRBV19,-
CASSQEPGLAAKNIQYF,TGCGCCAGCAGCCAAGAACCGGGACTAGCGGCCAAAAACATTCAGTACTTC,few,TRBJ2-4,TRBV4-1,TRBD2
CAGSVTGLSLNSPLHF,TGTGCCGGCAGCGTGACAGGGCTATCCTTAAATTCACCCCTCCACTTT,few,TRBJ1-6,TRBV5-4,TRBD1
CASSYTGTEAFF,TGTGCCAGCAGTTACACTGGCACTGAAGCTTTCTTT,few,TRBJ1-1,TRBV6-6,-
CASSLGSGGAWNEQFF,TGTGCCAGCAGCCTAGGTAGCGGGGGGGCCTGGAATGAGCAGTTCTTC,-,TRBJ2-1,TRBV11-2,TRBD2
CASSHGTAPTGELFF,TGTGCCAGCAGCCACGGGACAGCTCCCACCGGGGAGCTGTTTTTT,few,TRBJ2-2,TRBV7-7,TRBD1
CASSDQGSRSSYEQYF,TGTGCCAGCAGTGATCAGGGGTCCCGAAGCTCCTACGAGCAGTACTTC,few,TRBJ2-7,TRBV6-1,-
CASSSDRSPGELFF,TGTGCCAGCAGCAGCGACAGGTCCCCCGGGGAGCTGTTTTTT,few,TRBJ2-2,TRBV2,-
CASSNGQGVGYTF,TGTGCCAGCAGCAACGGACAGGGGGTTGGCTACACCTTC,-,TRBJ1-2,TRBV13,TRBD1
CASKGSVNSPLHF,TGTGCCAGCAAGGGGTCCGTAAATTCACCCCTCCACTTT,-,TRBJ1-6,TRBV6-5,-
CASGPRWTSGATQYF,TGTGCCAGCGGCCCCCGGTGGACTAGCGGTGCGACCCAGTACTTC,-,TRBJ2-5,TRBV27,TRBD2
CASSFGRVNQPQHF,TGTGCCAGCAGCTTTGGCAGGGTAAATCAGCCCCAGCATTTT,-,TRBJ1-5,TRBV7-8,-
CASMGPTDTQYF,TGTGCCAGCATGGGGCCAACAGATACGCAGTATTTT,-,TRBJ2-3,TRBV6-5,-
CASSLRGADGFFGYTF,TGCGCCAGCAGCCTCAGGGGGGCGGACGGGTTCTTTGGCTACACCTTC,-,TRBJ1-2,TRBV5-1,TRBD1
CASSMGTPYGYTF,TGTGCCAGTAGTATGGGGACACCTTATGGCTACACCTTC,-,TRBJ1-2,TRBV19,-
CASSLAGLRGTEAFF,TGTGCCAGCAGCTTAGCGGGACTCCGAGGGACTGAAGCTTTCTTT,few,TRBJ1-1,TRBV7-9,-
CASSQYRGGEGEQYF,TGCGCCAGCAGCCAATACAGGGGGGGGGAGGGCGAGCAGTACTTC,few,TRBJ2-7,TRBV4-3,-
CASSLGQGATNEQFF,TGTGCCAGCAGTTTAGGACAGGGGGCTACCAATGAGCAGTTCTTC,-,TRBJ2-1,TRBV6-1,TRBD1
CASSDGRTGSSEQFF,TGTGCCAGCTCCGACGGGCGGACAGGGTCTTCTGAGCAGTTCTTC,-,TRBJ2-1,TRBV7-8,TRBD1
CASSLVRAGVETQYF,TGCGCCAGCAGCTTGGTCAGGGCGGGGGTAGAGACCCAGTACTTC,few,TRBJ2-5,TRBV5-1,TRBD2
CASSLGGRLHGNTIYF,TGTGCCAGCAGCTTGGGGGGGCGGCTTCACGGAAACACCATATATTTT,few,TRBJ1-3,TRBV5-6,-
CATSTWDRGNGGYTF,TGTGCCACCAGCACCTGGGACAGGGGCAACGGTGGCTACACCTTC,few,TRBJ1-2,TRBV15,TRBD1
CASSLDLGSGAYNEQFF,TGTGCCAGCAGCTTAGATCTGGGTAGCGGGGCATACAATGAGCAGTTCTTC,few,TRBJ2-1,TRBV11-2,TRBD2
CASRSQGGEAFF,TGTGCCAGCAGGAGTCAAGGGGGTGAAGCTTTCTTT,few,TRBJ1-1,TRBV14,-
CAWSDRGAYNSPLHF,TGTGCCTGGAGTGACCGGGGGGCCTATAATTCACCCCTCCACTTT,-,TRBJ1-6,TRBV30,-
CASSLAGSNQPQHF,TGTGCCAGCAGCTTAGCCGGGAGCAATCAGCCCCAGCATTTT,-,TRBJ1-5,TRBV11-2,-
CASSTHDSTGELFF,TGCGCCAGCAGTACCCACGACAGCACCGGGGAGCTGTTTTTT,few,TRBJ2-2,TRBV5-1,-
CASSEVEGQSSNYGYTF,TGCGCCAGCAGTGAGGTGGAGGGGCAGTCCTCTAACTATGGCTACACCTTC,-,TRBJ1-2,TRBV10-1,-
CASSWAGGYEQYF,TGTGCCAGCAGTTGGGCAGGGGGCTACGAGCAGTACTTC,few,TRBJ2-7,TRBV6-9,TRBD1
CASSLAAGAYNEQFF,TGTGCCAGCAGCTTAGCTGCGGGGGCCTACAATGAGCAGTTCTTC,few,TRBJ2-1,TRBV11-2,TRBD2
CASSLSPGYYSYEQYF,TGTGCCAGCAGCTTAAGCCCCGGGTACTACTCCTACGAGCAGTACTTC,few,TRBJ2-7,TRBV7-9,-
CATSRGAGGSTDTQYF,TGTGCCACATCACGGGGCGCGGGGGGGAGCACAGATACGCAGTATTTT,-,TRBJ2-3,TRBV28,TRBD2
CASSSGSASSPLHF,TGTGCCAGCAGCTCTGGGAGTGCGAGTTCACCCCTCCACTTT,few,TRBJ1-6,TRBV5-6,-
CASSLGGRVDNSPLHF,TGCGCCAGCAGCTTGGGGGGGCGCGTCGATAATTCACCCCTCCACTTT,-,TRBJ1-6,TRBV5-1,-
CASSEPSYGQAYSPLHF,TGTGCCAGCAGTGAACCATCCTACGGACAGGCTTATTCACCCCTCCACTTT,-,TRBJ1-6,TRBV6-1,TRBD1
CASSQDGGGQNTEAFF,TGCGCCAGCAGCCAAGATGGGGGGGGGCAGAACACTGAAGCTTTCTTT,-,TRBJ1-1,TRBV4-3,-
CASSADRSSYNSPLHF,TGCGCCAGCAGCGCGGACAGGAGCTCCTATAATTCACCCCTCCACTTT,few,TRBJ1-6,TRBV5-1,TRBD1
CAWSFGDTGELFF,TGTGCCTGGAGCTTCGGTGACACCGGGGAGCTGTTTTTT,-,TRBJ2-2,TRBV30,-